The entry below gives a single TCR beta chain sequence along with its context. The antigen is not known. This sample was taken from a study of chemoradiotherapy in HPV16-positive cancers. Points from the study as a whole: In HPV16-positive patients, HPV-responsive T-cell expansion tracked better recurrence-free survival. The functional HPV-specific definition rests on just two HPV16-positive patients.

Method: immunoSEQ multiplex PCR; TCRdb's copy keeps in-frame clones and lacks some. The sample lists about 4,000 clones, about four fifths occurring once. Over chemoradiotherapy, repertoires were sampled more than once. The CDR3 runs to 14 residues. Germline CDR1 reads MNHNS; CDR2 reads SASEGT. The V segment lost 4 bases and the J segment 3 bases; nucleotides outside the gene matches: 0. This TCR was recovered from a human donor with HPV-associated anogenital cancer. This sample comprised tumor tissue, obtained from a patient who underwent chemoradiotherapy. The chain has TRBV6-1 and TRBJ2-2; the match to TRBD2 covers 9 bases. CDR3 sequence: CASSGLADTGELFF. CDR3 coding DNA: TGTGCCAGCAGTGGACTAGCGGACACCGGGGAGCTGTTTTTT.